This T cell receptor (beta chain) derives from a study of cytomegalovirus exposure and HLA in healthy donors (dated by TCRdb to the late 2010s). Broadly, across the study: An earlier analysis of some 600 of the donors reported roughly 300 Gb of sequence data and around 120 million unique TCR beta sequences obtained from around 190 million T cells. HLA typing covered class I and class II loci at four-digit resolution. The study was designed to test whether signatures of past pathogen exposure could be identified by cataloging public T cell receptors. The study profiled the T cell repertoires of hundreds of subjects by immunosequencing and related them to cytomegalovirus serostatus. An early release that covered several hundred HLA-typed donors contained about 300 gigabases of sequencing data and around 80 million unique TCR sequences. The genetic ancestry cluster associated with self-reported Caucasian donors included 65% to 90% of the 398 genotyped donors. In a later analysis, previously published TCR beta repertoires from 666 donors were re-analyzed and high-resolution HLA genotyping was added so that TCR occurrence patterns could be studied. Rather than drawing on any new phenotypic data, the later analysis identified candidate immune exposures from TCR beta sequences and the way those sequences occurred across donors. Because of strong linkage in the cohort, four to six DR-DQ haplotypes were treated as single units for association and clustering. The study combined high-throughput TCR immunosequencing, statistical association of individual TCRs with disease status, and machine learning to predict cytomegalovirus infection status. Typing coverage differed by locus: A, B, C, DRB1 and DQB1 were typed in roughly 620-630 donors, DQA1 in roughly 500, DPA1 in some 600, and DPB1 in around 490. Alongside the repertoire data, information on donor age, sex, ethnicity and CMV serostatus was compiled. Along with the roughly 670-subject first cohort, a separate validation cohort of about 110 different subjects was used. Genome-wide SNP genotypes for about three fifths of the roughly 700 donors were used in a later genetic analysis, which treated that subset as a discovery cohort. Every repertoire in the discovery cohort had been generated on one and the same sequencing platform. Across 398 genotyped donors of the cohort, an average of roughly 230,000 unique TCR beta nucleotide sequences per donor were sequenced, and about a sixth of those sequences were non-productive. An earlier analysis of fewer than 700 of the donors applied high-throughput TCR beta sequencing to assess whether each TCR beta V gene segment acted as functional or pseudogenic.

Overall study outcomes, separate from this receptor: The study gave a list of 150 to 200 TCR beta chains associated with cytomegalovirus. Because HLA typing was unavailable for some donors at each locus, only the typed subset was used in association tests. Because counts were too low, roughly 17 rarely observed V segments, including chromosome 9 orphons, were left out of the earlier analysis of over 550 of the donors. In a later analysis, the rate of TCR association differed among HLA loci, with DRB1 alleles having the most associated TCRs and HLA-C alleles having the fewest. When HLA alleles, especially DR and DQ, strongly co-occurred, TCR associations were difficult to assign to individual alleles. Immune exposure information for the cohort was limited to CMV serostatus. A later genetic analysis reported fewer N-insertions in productive TCRs among donors in an Asian-associated ancestry cluster than the roughly 670-donor mean. Some IMGT-functional V segments, including TRBV6-2 and TRBV6-3, could not be told apart with the 87-base-pair reads, so those segments were excluded. Correlated functional status among segregating V segments might be attributable to linkage disequilibrium, but an unknown experimental factor could not be ruled out. An association between a missense DCLRE1C variant and V-gene and J-gene trimming of TCR beta chains was found in a later genetic analysis and replicated in an independent cohort. In an earlier analysis of roughly 500 of the donors, most TCR beta V segments appeared in productive rearrangements about 90% or about 30% of the time, broadly matching IMGT annotations. In both the original and validation cohorts, the classifier was reported to diagnose cytomegalovirus status with high specificity and sensitivity. At a false discovery rate of 0.05, a later analysis linked around 15,000 TCR beta sequences to specific HLA alleles. The cohort was sequenced for TCR beta chains only, and without alpha or paired-chain data the features that could be detected were limited. Most TCR sequences were seen in very few donors, while some public TCRs were found in many individuals. A group of highly shared sequence variants was considered likely to be a technical artifact of the sequencing pipeline. In vitro tests confirmed that a few of the cytomegalovirus-associated TCR beta chains recognize cytomegalovirus antigens. In a later analysis, most CMV-associated TCR beta chains were found to appear HLA-restricted, with HLA associations seemingly driven largely by CMV exposure. A further reported finding was that TCR beta sequences accurately predicted the HLA-A and HLA-B alleles for most subjects in the first cohort. Compared with equally common non-associated chains, HLA-associated TCR beta chains in a later analysis were more clonally expanded and had lower generation probabilities. A later analysis reported that several top co-occurrence clusters appeared linked to parvovirus B19, influenza, CMV and Epstein-Barr virus. Presence/absence analyses assumed roughly uniform sequencing depth across donors, an assumption that may not hold. According to the authors, the approach could potentially be generalized to other disease states and immunological phenotypes.

The cohort consisted of approximately 670 healthy bone marrow donors. At the time of sampling, all cohort members were nominally healthy, though unrecorded immune exposures were likely present. The donor was CMV seronegative and belonged to the group of under 400 seronegative cohort members. Each donor provided a peripheral blood sample, and peripheral blood mononuclear cells were used for TCR beta sequencing. Genomic DNA was extracted from the blood cell samples with the Qiagen DNeasy Blood Extraction Kit. Library generation was performed with the immunoSEQ multiplex PCR assay. A mixture of 60 forward primers for TCR Vbeta segments and 13 reverse primers for TCR Jbeta segments was used in the multiplex PCR. The CDR3 region of rearranged TCR beta genes was amplified from genomic DNA with a multiplex PCR assay. Amplified TCR beta libraries were sequenced as 87-base-pair reads on the Illumina HiSeq System. Per the authors' processing: A later analysis counted tens of millions of unique TCR beta chains across the 690 or so repertoires, and roughly 9.9 million of these chains were shared by at least two donors. Raw reads were error-corrected and collapsed into unique sequences by a nearest-neighbor algorithm in which closely related sequences were merged to remove PCR and sequencing errors. V, D and J gene segments were assigned by aligning CDR3 sequences to IMGT reference sequences. Each retained sequence needed at least a six-nucleotide match to both a V gene segment and a J gene segment. A rearrangement was called productive if the CDR3 had no stop codons and remained in frame with V and J, and every other rearrangement was called non-productive. Following IMGT convention, CDR3 was defined as the stretch from the second conserved V-encoded cysteine up to the conserved J-encoded phenylalanine. The earlier analysis of about 560 of the donors excluded any sequence lacking an unambiguous match to a single V gene segment. An earlier analysis of some 610 of the donors called V segments functional above 56.7% productive rearrangements and segregating when the between-donor standard deviation exceeded 5%. A statistical classification framework was built for diagnosing cytomegalovirus status from the catalog of TCR beta chain sequences. In a later analysis, TCR nucleotide sequences were compared against IMGT/GENE-DB human TR gene sequences so that V and J genes could be assigned. Using the TCRdist pipeline, a later analysis assigned CDR3 sequences along with most-parsimonious VDJ recombination scenarios. A later analysis defined each TCR beta chain by its CDR3 amino acid sequence plus V-gene family, and excluded reads lacking a unique V-gene family. In a later analysis, several hundred highly shared, low-generation-probability nucleotide sequences were removed to address suspected cross-contamination and a sequencing artifact. For each public chain, a later analysis derived a clonal expansion index from normalized ranks of inferred template counts within each repertoire. In a later analysis, generation probabilities were computed with a VDJ recombination model fitted to out-of-frame rearrangements, and the resulting probabilities were checked against IGoR. A later analysis scored TCR-TCR, TCR-HLA and TCR-CMV co-occurrence with hypergeometric tests, applying a repertoire-size bias correction to TCR pairs. A later analysis estimated false discovery rates by permuting HLA or CMV assignments 20 times. A later analysis grouped co-occurring TCRs with DBSCAN, adding TCRdist sequence similarity when clustering within HLA-allele-positive subsets. Co-occurrence clustering excluded repertoires with fewer than 30,000 or more than 120,000 public chains, plus five with anomalous nucleotide sharing. What TCRdb holds here is the immuneACCESS table cut down to in-frame rearrangements. Part of the clones is not present; checked against another copy, under half of the missing clones reflect an unresolved V gene, and the others are unexplained. D and trimming come from the DNA, and the V and J calls and clone size come from that table. The table for this sample lists about 25,000 clones; 60% to 80% of them were counted only once. The ten largest clonotypes hold 4% to 5.5% of the sample.

This clone was recorded a few times. Its antigen remains undetermined. Base quality data are lacking; no much larger clone is found one base away. The CDR3 covers 17 residues, taking in both the cysteine and the phenylalanine. The retained sequence is limited to the CDR3, 51 bases, with the frame set at the first base. V is cut by 1 base and J by 3 bases, and the space between the germline ends is 18 bases. The germline V gene encodes CDR1 SEHNR and CDR2 FQNEAQ (reference sequence). This receptor was obtained from a male donor in good health and CMV-seronegative. What was sequenced was PBMCs. This chain joins TRBV7-9 to TRBJ1-1; a tentative D call is TRBD1 (6 bases match). The CDR3 region has the sequence CASSLGGYRARDTEAFF. At the DNA level, the sequence is TGTGCCAGCAGCTTAGGGGGGTACAGGGCGCGCGACACTGAAGCTTTCTTT.